Presented here are 32 T cell receptor beta chains from one specimen sequenced in a study of shared clonotypes between healthy human individuals. The repertoire was sequenced with immunoSEQ multiplex PCR; TCRdb's copy has only in-frame clones and lacks some. The sample contains about 2.4 million clones, 93% of which appear only once. Sequenced input: naive CD4+ T cells from PBMCs. Documented subset: CD45RA+ positively selected. These TCRs come from a man aged 18 to 35 in good health. Some clones in this sample may be carry-over from other donors' samples.

The sample holds one count of this clone. This chain uses TRBV6-6 with TRBJ1-4; D unresolved. Between the trimmed V and J ends, which lost 2 bases and 4 bases, there was a span of 11 bases. The CDR3 is 15 residues long. Looked up from germline, CDR1 is MNHNY and CDR2 is SVGAGI (reference sequence). The chain's CDR3 is CASSYEGGHNEKLFF. The DNA for the CDR3 is TGTGCCAGCAGTTACGAGGGCGGTCATAATGAAAAACTGTTTTTT.

Turning to this clone: The DNA is omitted, as the CDR3 cannot be located on it reliably, and the CDR3 follows TCRdb's listing. V usage is TRBV12-5 and J usage is TRBJ2-1; the table's D call of TRBD1 was not tested on the DNA. Ends included, the CDR3 has 16 residues. Germline-derived CDR1 and CDR2 are LGHNT and FRNRAP. This CDR3 is CASGLERDRDYNEQFF.

This chain uses TRBV28 with TRBJ2-6; D unclear. Germline CDR1 MDHEN, CDR2 SYDVKM. V lost 8 bases and J 0 bases, leaving 11 bases between the germline ends. This CDR3 is 15 amino acids long. The CDR3 sequence is CASGTQSSGANVLTF. The CDR3 bases are TGTGCCAGCGGTACTCAGAGCTCTGGGGCCAACGTCCTGACTTTC.

The rearrangement joins TRBV5-8 to TRBJ2-7; 8 bases align to TRBD2. J was trimmed by 2 bases and V by 1 base; bases with no gene match: 2. The length of the CDR3 is 14 residues. Germline lookup yields CDR1 SGHTS and CDR2 YDEGEE. The CDR3 region is CASSLRLAPYEQYF. CDR3 sequence (DNA): TGTGCCAGCAGCTTGAGACTAGCGCCCTACGAGCAGTACTTC.

This chain joins TRBV7-9 and TRBJ2-7; 10 nucleotides agree with TRBD1. Germline CDR1 SEHNR, CDR2 FQNEAQ (reference sequence). The CDR3 is 15 amino acids. Unmatched junction bases numbered 4, after V lost 2 bases and J lost 3 bases. The CDR3 sequence: CASSLFRTGGYEQYF. For the CDR3, the DNA is TGTGCCAGCAGCTTATTCAGGACAGGGGGCTACGAGCAGTACTTC.

The chain has TRBV18 and TRBJ1-2; the D is unclear. The germline CDR1 and CDR2 sequences are KGHSH and LQKENI. Trimming took off 3 bases at V and 6 bases at J, with 11 bases between the two ends. The CDR3 extends over 13 amino acids. This CDR3 is CASSPVAGDGYTF. CDR3 nucleotides: TGTGCCAGCTCACCGGTAGCGGGAGATGGCTACACCTTC. Together with reference TRBV18 and TRBJ1-2, the CDR3 gives the full variable domain: NAGVMQNPRHLVRRRGQEARLRCSPMKGHSHVYWYRQLPEEGLKFMVYLQKENIIDESGMPKERFSAEFPKEGPSILRIQQVVRGDSAAYFCASSPVAGDGYTFGSGTRLTVV.

This clone is a singleton in its sample. The J gene is TRBJ2-2, the V gene TRBV11-2; D assignment may be TRBD1 or TRBD2 (5 bases each). This CDR3 region has 16 residues. The V and J ends lost 4 bases and 1 base respectively, with 13 bases between them. The germline V gene has CDR1 SGHAT and CDR2 FQNNGV. CDR3 in amino acids: CASSSLRGRNTGELFF. In DNA form, the CDR3 reads TGTGCCAGCAGCTCGCTAAGGGGACGGAACACCGGGGAGCTGTTTTTT.

The chain recombines TRBV28 with TRBJ2-7; TRBD1 aligns across 11 bases. CDR1 is MDHEN, CDR2 SYDVKM, per germline. The ends lost 5 bases at V and 3 bases at J; junction bases unmatched: 3. This CDR3 spans 14 amino acids. CDR3 region: CASSSGTGGYEQYF. CDR3 nucleotides: TGTGCCAGCAGTAGTGGGACAGGGGGCTACGAGCAGTACTTC.

As concerns this clone: This sample also contains other DNA sequences that code for the same CDR3. The J gene is TRBJ1-1, the V gene TRBV29-1; D remains ambiguous. Per the germline V gene, CDR1 is SQVTM and CDR2 is ANQGSEA. V was cut by 4 bases and J by 0 bases, with 9 bases left in between. The CDR3 spans 13 residues. The CDR3 coding sequence is TGCAGCGTTGTACCTGATATGAACACTGAAGCTTTCTTT. Amino acids: CSVVPDMNTEAFF.

The chain employs TRBV19 and TRBJ1-1; 7 bases match TRBD1. J lost 4 bases, V lost 3 bases, and 2 bases had no gene match. This CDR3 is built from 13 residues. Germline assignment: CDR1 LNHDA and CDR2 SQIVND (reference sequence). The DNA of the CDR3 is TGTGCCAGTAGTATTACAGGGGTCACTGAAGCTTTCTTT. Protein product: CASSITGVTEAFF.

This chain joins TRBV2 and TRBJ1-4, with 7 bases lining up with TRBD1. There are 15 residues in the CDR3. The germline CDR1 and CDR2 sequences are SNHLY and FYNNEI. With 6 bases clipped from V and 0 bases from J, the junction kept 4 bases outside the gene matches. The CDR3 DNA reads TGTGCCAGCAGCATTGGACAGGCAACTAATGAAAAACTGTTTTTT. Its protein is CASSIGQATNEKLFF.

The CDR3 DNA sequence: TGTGCCAGCAGTGAAGCGAAGGCAGGCCGGGGGGGGCAGTACTTC. Its translation: CASSEAKAGRGGQYF. This chain uses TRBV6-1 with TRBJ2-7, with 8 bases identical to TRBD2. Germline V gives CDR1 MNHNS, CDR2 SASEGT. This CDR3 contains 15 residues. With V trimmed by 0 bases and J by 9 bases, 10 bases remained unmatched.

This chain connects TRBV5-1 to TRBJ2-1, with TRBD2 as a possible D gene (6 bases). The CDR3 sequence is 16 residues long. The ends were cut back, 0 bases at V and 2 bases at J, with 12 bases in the middle. Per the germline V gene, CDR1 is SGHRS and CDR2 is YFSETQ. For the CDR3, the DNA is TGCGCCAGCAGCTTGGAGCTAGCGCGAACCTACAATGAGCAGTTCTTC. As protein: CASSLELARTYNEQFF.

V gene TRBV7-2 combines with J gene TRBJ2-1, with unresolved D. V dropped 5 bases and J dropped 5 bases, with 13 bases sitting between them. The CDR3 runs 14 residues. Germline CDR1 reads SGHTA; CDR2 reads FQGNSA. CDR3 in amino acids: CASSTSPLHNEQFF. The CDR3 DNA sequence: TGTGCCAGCAGCACAAGCCCCCTACACAATGAGCAGTTCTTC.

This clone is a singleton in its sample. This chain uses TRBV7-3 with TRBJ2-3; D might be TRBD1 (6 bases). The CDR3 is 14 amino acids. V lost 9 bases and J lost 3, with 16 bases in between. From germline, CDR1 is SGHTA and CDR2 FQGTGA. The CDR3 reads CASTLGGNTDTQYF. CDR3 sequence (DNA): TGTGCCAGTACGCTTGGGGGCAATACAGATACGCAGTATTTT.

This clone was recorded once. The chain has TRBV29-1 and TRBJ2-5; 8 bases fit TRBD1. After removal of 6 bases from V and 5 bases from J, the junction contained 8 bases not matched to a gene. CDR3 length equals 13 residues. Germline V gene data show CDR1 as SQVTM and CDR2 as ANQGSEA. In DNA, the CDR3 is TGCAGCGTAAACAGGGGGTCCGGGGAGACCCAGTACTTC. Translation gives CSVNRGSGETQYF.

The chain couples TRBV7-2 to TRBJ2-2; D gene unclear. V lost 3 bases, J lost 5 bases, and 10 bases lay in between. Germline values: CDR1 SGHTA, CDR2 FQGNSA. This CDR3 spans 14 amino acids. The CDR3 sequence is CASSLGIGTGELFF. As DNA, the CDR3 is TGTGCCAGCAGCTTGGGGATCGGGACCGGGGAGCTGTTTTTT. Full variable domain (remainder filled in from reference TRBV7-2 and TRBJ2-2): GAGVSQSPSNKVTEKGKDVELRCDPISGHTALYWYRQSLGQGLEFLIYFQGNSAPDKSGLPSDRFSAERTGGSVSTLTIQRTQQEDSAVYLCASSLGIGTGELFFGEGSRLTVL.

To note about this clone: Other nucleotide sequences from this sample produce the same CDR3. The V call is TRBV25-1, the J call TRBJ2-2; 10 bases line up with TRBD1. The junction had 2 bases not matched to a gene; V was cut back by 5 bases and J by 2 bases. Per germline, CDR1 MGHDK and CDR2 SYGVNS. CDR3 length: 15 residues. DNA for the CDR3: TGTGCCAGCAGTAGACAGGGGGCTAACACCGGGGAGCTGTTTTTT. Its translation is CASSRQGANTGELFF.

This sequence joins TRBV18 and TRBJ1-5; 7 bases are shared with TRBD1. The V segment lost 4 bases and the J segment 0 bases; nucleotides outside the gene matches: 6. CDR3 length: 16 amino acids. CDR1 and CDR2 (germline): KGHSH, LQKENI. CDR3 sequence reads: CASSLTGQPSNQPQHF. The CDR3 nucleotides read TGTGCCAGCTCACTCACGGGACAGCCTAGCAATCAGCCCCAGCATTTT.

The DNA of the CDR3 is TGTGCCAGCAGCTATCTCCGGGACAGGGGGACCTCTGGGGCCAACGTCCTGACTTTC. Translation: CASSYLRDRGTSGANVLTF. The V call is TRBV5-6, the J call TRBJ2-6; 11 bases are shared with TRBD1. The CDR3 loop spans 19 amino acids. Per the germline V gene, CDR1 is SGHDT and CDR2 is YYEEEE. V gave up 3 bases and J gave up 0 bases; unmatched junction bases: 8.

This chain uses TRBV6-6 with TRBJ1-1; 8 bases are a match to TRBD1. J gave up 7 bases and V 5 bases, and 9 bases lay outside the gene matches. Germline V gene lookup returns CDR1 MNHNY and CDR2 SVGAGI (reference sequence). The CDR3 loop spans 14 amino acids. The CDR3: CASSTPGQGVEAFF. CDR3 nucleotide sequence: TGTGCCAGCAGTACCCCCGGACAGGGAGTTGAAGCTTTCTTT.

The CDR3 DNA sequence: TGTGCCAGCAGCTTAGCCGGGACCACGGTCGACAATGAGCAGTTCTTC. It specifies CASSLAGTTVDNEQFF. The V call is TRBV7-9, the J call TRBJ2-1; D might be TRBD1 or TRBD2, each matching 5 bases. This CDR3 is 16 amino acids long. Looked up from germline, CDR1 is SEHNR and CDR2 is FQNEAQ (reference sequence). The V end lost 0 bases, the J end lost 5 bases, and 14 bases lay between the germline ends.

This chain joins TRBV14 and TRBJ2-7; possible D gene TRBD2, 5 bases. CDR3 length equals 14 residues. The germline V gene encodes CDR1 SGHDN and CDR2 FVKESK. Trimming pared 4 bases from V and 3 bases from J, leaving 13 bases between. CDR3 region: CASSPVGSFYEQYF. The CDR3, as DNA: TGTGCCAGCAGCCCAGTGGGGAGCTTCTACGAGCAGTACTTC.

CDR3 coding DNA: TGTGCCAGCAGGGCAGGGTCCTACAATGAGCAGTTCTTC. The encoded protein is CASRAGSYNEQFF. This rearrangement joins TRBV28 to TRBJ2-1, with a weak D call TRBD1 (5 bases). V lost 6 bases to trimming and J lost 1 base, with 7 bases between them. The CDR3 has 13 amino acids. Germline CDR1 reads MDHEN; CDR2 reads SYDVKM. The entire variable domain, with the rest obtained from reference TRBV28 and TRBJ2-1, is as follows: DVKVTQSSRYLVKRTGEKVFLECVQDMDHENMFWYRQDPGLGLRLIYFSYDVKMKEKGDIPEGYSVSREKKERFSLILESASTNQTSMYLCASRAGSYNEQFFGPGTRLTVL.

This rearrangement joins TRBV6-1 to TRBJ2-2; D perhaps matches TRBD2 (5 bases). Per germline, CDR1 MNHNS and CDR2 SASEGT. The V end lost 0 bases, the J end lost 7 bases, and 6 bases lay between the germline ends. CDR3 length equals 13 residues. CDR3 nucleotides: TGTGCCAGCAGTGAAGCGAGGGACGGGGAGCTGTTTTTT. Encoded protein: CASSEARDGELFF.

The chain has TRBV5-1 and TRBJ2-3; D not certain. The germline gives CDR1 SGHRS, CDR2 YFSETQ. The CDR3 runs to 16 residues. V was cut by 3 bases and J by 4 bases, with 18 bases left in between. This chain's CDR3 is CASSWARLKRADTQYF. CDR3 DNA sequence: TGCGCCAGCAGCTGGGCCCGGTTGAAGCGTGCAGATACGCAGTATTTT.

The rearrangement joins TRBV5-4 to TRBJ2-7; 11 bases are a match to TRBD2. The CDR3 has 16 residues. Germline values: CDR1 SGHNT, CDR2 YYREEE (reference sequence). With 1 base clipped from V and 3 bases from J, the junction kept 6 bases outside the gene matches. The CDR3 region is CASSLRATSGSYEQYF. CDR3 DNA: TGTGCCAGCAGCTTGAGAGCCACTAGCGGGAGCTACGAGCAGTACTTC. The entire variable domain, with the rest obtained from reference TRBV5-4 and TRBJ2-7, is as follows: ETGVTQSPTHLIKTRGQQVTLRCSSQSGHNTVSWYQQALGQGPQFIFQYYREEENGRGNFPPRFSGLQFPNYSSELNVNALELDDSALYLCASSLRATSGSYEQYFGPGTRLTVT.

The chain uses TRBV5-1 and TRBJ2-5, with 7 bases identical to TRBD1. Germline V gives CDR1 SGHRS, CDR2 YFSETQ. There are 16 residues in the CDR3. V was pared by 2 bases and J by 3 bases, with 10 bases of the junction left unmatched. CDR3 residues: CASSFNPSGTEETQYF. The CDR3 coding sequence is TGCGCCAGCAGCTTCAATCCCTCTGGGACAGAAGAGACCCAGTACTTC.

This chain links TRBV25-1 with TRBJ1-3; D remains unclear. CDR1 is MGHDK, CDR2 SYGVNS, per germline. The CDR3 contains 13 residues. V was pared by 1 base and J by 4 bases, with 5 bases between. CDR3 in amino acids: CASSEWVGNTIYF. DNA for the CDR3: TGTGCCAGCAGTGAATGGGTAGGAAACACCATATATTTT.

This clone was found a few times. J is TRBJ1-4 and V is TRBV7-3; 8 nucleotides agree with TRBD1. CDR3 length: 15 residues. The germline CDR1 and CDR2 sequences are SGHTA and FQGTGA. Trimming cost V 3 bases and J 2 bases; bases outside gene matches: 2. The DNA for the CDR3 is TGTGCCAGCAGCTTTACAGGGGGGACTAATGAAAAACTGTTTTTT. As protein: CASSFTGGTNEKLFF.

The CDR3 spells CASSEGTSGRVKQFF. The CDR3, as DNA: TGTGCCAGCAGTGAAGGGACTAGCGGGAGAGTCAAGCAGTTCTTC. V and J are TRBV6-1 and TRBJ2-1; TRBD2 agrees at 13 bases. Germline values: CDR1 MNHNS, CDR2 SASEGT. J lost 11 bases, V lost 1 base, and 5 bases had no gene match. The CDR3 is 15 residues long.

The chain is built from TRBV28 and TRBJ2-1; 14 positions agree with TRBD2. The CDR3 runs to 16 residues. The J segment lost 7 bases and the V segment lost 4 bases, leaving 6 bases of the junction unmatched. Germline loops: CDR1 MDHEN, CDR2 SYDVKM. CDR3 region: CASSSSGTSGSNEQFF. The CDR3 DNA is TGTGCCAGCAGTTCCTCGGGGACTAGCGGGAGTAATGAGCAGTTCTTC.